This T cell receptor beta chain was obtained from a study of T cells in Graves' hyperthyroidism and ophthalmopathy. Uncontrolled infection, other autoimmune disease, pregnancy or lactation barred patients from enrollment. In the case of this clonotype: Its antigen is as yet unknown.

General study results and limits: Clonotypes that were expanded in thyroid above 0.001 mostly appeared in blood too. Stable hyperthyroidism was told apart from ophthalmopathy by a model built on 13 V-J features.

There were TCR beta CDR3 regions amplified from RNA transcripts. TCR CDR3 regions were first amplified by RT-PCR with HTBI primers. TCRdb reprocessed the multiplex PCR reads with MiXCR, giving one entry per CDR3 protein. The sample carries hundreds of thousands of distinct CDR3 sequences, approximately 15% recorded once. Sequenced material: blood. The clonotype comes from a man aged 18 to 29 with Graves' ophthalmopathy.

The CDR3 region has the DNA TGTGCCAGCAGCCCGGGGACTAGCGGGGGGGCGGAGACCCAGTACTTC. Translation gives CASSPGTSGGAETQYF. The J gene is TRBJ2-5, the V gene TRBV12-3 or TRBV12-4; 16 bases line up with TRBD2. This CDR3 comprises 16 residues. V lost 6 bases, J lost 5 bases, and 6 bases stayed unmatched.